These T cell receptor beta chains were read from a single sample in a study of OX40 agonist ivuxolimab in advanced cancers. Produced via immunoSEQ multiplex PCR; TCRdb's table is partial and in-frame only. The sample lists roughly 60,000 clones, under 90% seen once, with 2% to 2.5% in the top ten. This specimen consisted of CD4+ or CD8+ T cells sorted from blood, obtained in a trial of the OX40 agonist ivuxolimab. The receptor set was obtained from an adult with an advanced solid tumor such as melanoma, head and neck, liver or kidney cancer. CDR3s include the opening cysteine and the closing phenylalanine or tryptophan. A D gene is named only where the DNA matches it firmly. Where a row states a size, it is once, few, many or the class of an expanded clone; other rows omit it.

TRBV5-1	TRBJ2-5	NA	TRBD2	TGCGCCAGCAGGTTGCCTGGCCCTAGCGGAGAGACCCAGTACTTC	CASRLPGPSGETQYF
TRBV6-6	TRBJ1-3	NA	NA	TGTGCCAGCAGTTACTCGCGGGGTTCTGGAAACACCATATATTTT	CASSYSRGSGNTIYF
TRBV29-1	TRBJ1-1	NA	NA	TGCAGCGTTGCACCCCTCGGGACATTGAACACTGAAGCTTTCTTT	CSVAPLGTLNTEAFF
TRBV7-9	TRBJ1-2	NA	NA	TGTGCCAGCAGCAAGGACGGGGGTGACCATGGCTACACCTTC	CASSKDGGDHGYTF
TRBV7-9	TRBJ2-3	NA	NA	TGTGCCAGCAGCCCTCAGCCCTCCGATACGCAGTATTTT	CASSPQPSDTQYF
TRBV19	TRBJ1-1	few	TRBD1	TGTGCCAGTAGTTCGGGACAGGCGCTGAACACTGAAGCTTTCTTT	CASSSGQALNTEAFF
TRBV6-1	TRBJ2-3	once	NA	TGTGCCAGCCTCGGGACCGGCACAGGAACGCAGTATTTT	CASLGTGTGTQYF
TRBV5-6	TRBJ1-2	NA	TRBD1	TGTGCCAGCAGCGCTTTACAGGGGGGCTATGGCTACACCTTC	CASSALQGGYGYTF
TRBV10-3	TRBJ1-3	NA	NA	TGTGCCATCACCGAACGGGGATCTGGAAACACCATATATTTT	CAITERGSGNTIYF
TRBV10-3	TRBJ2-7	NA	NA	TGTGCCATCCGTCCGGCAGGTAACTACGAGCAGTACTTC	CAIRPAGNYEQYF
TRBV9	TRBJ2-5	once	NA	TGTGCCAGCAGCGCCAACGGACAGCGCCAAGAGACCCAGTACTTC	CASSANGQRQETQYF
TRBV5-5	TRBJ2-2	NA	NA	TGTGCCAGCAGCCTCCTCTTACCCGGGGAGCTGTTTTTT	CASSLLLPGELFF
TRBV30	TRBJ1-2	medium-sized	NA	TGTGCCTGGAGTGGGTTACGGTATGGCTACACCTTC	CAWSGLRYGYTF
TRBV28	TRBJ1-2	NA	TRBD1	TGTGCCAGTTTGACAGGGACAACTTATGGCTACACCTTC	CASLTGTTYGYTF
TRBV2	TRBJ2-1	NA	NA	TGTGCCAGCAGAGGGCGGGACATCTGGAACAATGAGCAGTTCTTC	CASRGRDIWNNEQFF
TRBV27	TRBJ2-1	NA	TRBD1	TGTGCCAGCAGTAGGGACAGTGTGAACAATGAGCAGTTCTTC	CASSRDSVNNEQFF
TRBV11-2	TRBJ1-4	NA	NA	TGTGCCAGCAGCCTCCGGGAGAATCATGAAAAACTGTTTTTT	CASSLRENHEKLFF
TRBV6-4	TRBJ1-2	NA	NA	TGTGCCAGCAGTGACTCTTACACAGGGTTAAATGGCTACACCTTC	CASSDSYTGLNGYTF
TRBV14	TRBJ2-7	few	NA	TGTGCCAGCAGCCTATGGACAGACTCCTACGAGCAGTACTTC	CASSLWTDSYEQYF
TRBV30	TRBJ2-5	NA	NA	TGTGCCTGGCGGGGTGGGGTAGAGACCCAGTACTTC	CAWRGGVETQYF
TRBV7-6	TRBJ2-2	NA	TRBD2	TGTGCCAGCAGCTTCAGGCTAGCGGGGGGCTACACCGGGGAGCTGTTTTTT	CASSFRLAGGYTGELFF
TRBV7-9	TRBJ1-2	once	NA	TGTGCCATACAGAAAACTCTTAACTATGGCTACACCTTC	CAIQKTLNYGYTF
TRBV9	TRBJ2-3	NA	NA	TGTGCCAGCAGCGTAGCTCCACCAGGAAGCACAGATACGCAGTATTTT	CASSVAPPGSTDTQYF
TRBV7-9	TRBJ1-5	NA	TRBD1	TGTGCCAGCAGCTTACCTCCGACAGGGGGTAAGCCCCAGCATTTT	CASSLPPTGGKPQHF
TRBV4-2	TRBJ1-2	NA	TRBD1	TGTGCCAGCAGCCAAGGTGAAGGGGACAGGGGGAGAGTTGGCTACACCTTC	CASSQGEGDRGRVGYTF
TRBV28	TRBJ1-2	NA	TRBD1	TGTGCCACCCAGGACAGGGGTAACTATGGCTACACCTTC	CATQDRGNYGYTF
TRBV5-5	TRBJ1-5	once	NA	TGTGCCAGCAGCTTAGGCCTAGGGAGCAATCAGCCCCAGCATTTT	CASSLGLGSNQPQHF
TRBV7-2	TRBJ2-3	NA	TRBD2	TGTGCCAGCAGTTCCCAGAGTAGCGGGGGGGGAGATACGCAGTATTTT	CASSSQSSGGGDTQYF
TRBV6-1	TRBJ2-3	few	TRBD1	TGTGCCAGCAGTGAAAGCCAGGGGGTAAATACGCAGTATTTT	CASSESQGVNTQYF
TRBV6-5	TRBJ1-2	NA	NA	TGTGCCAGCAGTCTCACTACTTCTAACTATGGCTACACCTTC	CASSLTTSNYGYTF
TRBV28	TRBJ1-1	NA	NA	TGTGCCAGCCGCCCTTCGGAGGGGCGAGGAACTGAAGCTTTCTTT	CASRPSEGRGTEAFF
TRBV5-1	TRBJ1-2	NA	NA	TGCGCCAGCAGCTTGGCCCGGACAACTAACTATGGCTACACCTTC	CASSLARTTNYGYTF
TRBV9	TRBJ2-1	NA	TRBD2	TGTGCCAGCAGCCTGACTAGCGGGGAATACAATGAGCAGTTCTTC	CASSLTSGEYNEQFF
TRBV7-9	TRBJ2-5	NA	NA	TGTGCCAGCAGCTTAGAAGGATCGGCGGAGACCCAGTACTTC	CASSLEGSAETQYF
TRBV7-7	TRBJ1-5	few	NA	TGTGCTAGCAGCCCCGATTTAAATCAGCCCCAGCATTTT	CASSPDLNQPQHF
TRBV18	TRBJ2-5	NA	NA	TGTGCCAGCTCACCAGCAGGAGGCCGGGAGACCCAGTACTTC	CASSPAGGRETQYF
TRBV7-3	TRBJ2-1	NA	TRBD2	TGTGCCAGCAGCCCCCCGGGGGGGGCTGAGCAGTTCTTC	CASSPPGGAEQFF
TRBV7-3	TRBJ2-2	NA	TRBD2	TGTGCCAGCAGCTTAATGGGACTAGCGGGGACCGGGGAGCTGTTTTTT	CASSLMGLAGTGELFF
TRBV2	TRBJ1-1	NA	NA	TGTGCCAGCAGTGAAGGGGCAGGGGTGAACACTGAAGCTTTCTTT	CASSEGAGVNTEAFF
TRBV18	TRBJ2-7	NA	NA	TGTGCCAGCTCCCTTGGACGGTCGCGGTACGAGCAGTACTTC	CASSLGRSRYEQYF
TRBV9	TRBJ2-1	NA	TRBD2	TGTGCCAGCAGCGTAGCTTCTCGGGTGGCGGGAGCCTACAATGAGCAGTTCTTC	CASSVASRVAGAYNEQFF
TRBV5-1	TRBJ2-7	few	NA	TGCGCCAGCAGCGGGGCGTACGAGCAGTACTTC	CASSGAYEQYF
TRBV30	TRBJ2-3	few	NA	TGTGCCTGGAGTTTAGGAGATACGCAGTATTTT	CAWSLGDTQYF
TRBV5-1	TRBJ2-3	NA	NA	TGCGCCAGCAGCTTTCAGGGCACAGATACGCAGTATTTT	CASSFQGTDTQYF
TRBV29-1	TRBJ2-7	NA	TRBD2	TGCAGCGTCACTGGACTAGCGGGAGGGAACTACGAGCAGTACTTC	CSVTGLAGGNYEQYF
TRBV7-9	TRBJ2-1	NA	TRBD1	TGTGCCAGCAGCGGATCAGGGGGCGCTGGGCAGTTCTTC	CASSGSGGAGQFF
TRBV30	TRBJ2-3	NA	NA	TGTGCCTGGAGTGGACTGGATACGCAGTATTTT	CAWSGLDTQYF
TRBV15	TRBJ1-2	NA	NA	TGTGCCACCAGCAGAGATTACACTTCTAACTATGGCTACACCTTC	CATSRDYTSNYGYTF
TRBV27	TRBJ1-2	NA	TRBD1	TGTGCCAGCAGCCGGTCTCCGGGACAGGGGGCTTCGGGAGGCTACACCTTC	CASSRSPGQGASGGYTF
TRBV29-1	TRBJ1-4	NA	NA	TGCAGCGTTGGTCGGGGTGAAAAACTGTTTTTT	CSVGRGEKLFF